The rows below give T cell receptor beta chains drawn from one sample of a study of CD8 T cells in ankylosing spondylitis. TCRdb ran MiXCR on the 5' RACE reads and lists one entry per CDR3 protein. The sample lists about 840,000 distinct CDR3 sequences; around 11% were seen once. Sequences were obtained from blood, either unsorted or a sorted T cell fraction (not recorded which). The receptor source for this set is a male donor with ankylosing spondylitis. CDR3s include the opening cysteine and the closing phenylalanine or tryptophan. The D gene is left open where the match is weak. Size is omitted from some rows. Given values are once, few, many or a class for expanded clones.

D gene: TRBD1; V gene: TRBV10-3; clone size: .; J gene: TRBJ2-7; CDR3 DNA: TGTGCCATCAGCCGGACAGGGACCCACGAGCAGTACTTC; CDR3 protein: CAISRTGTHEQYF
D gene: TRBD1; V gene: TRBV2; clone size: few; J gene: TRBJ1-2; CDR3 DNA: TGTGCCAGCAGCCAACCGACAGGGGCGCTAGGCTACACCTTC; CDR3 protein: CASSQPTGALGYTF
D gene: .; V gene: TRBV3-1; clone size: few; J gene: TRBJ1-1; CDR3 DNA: TGTGCCAGCAGCCAAAGGGGAGCTGGGGGCACTGAAGCTTTCTTT; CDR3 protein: CASSQRGAGGTEAFF
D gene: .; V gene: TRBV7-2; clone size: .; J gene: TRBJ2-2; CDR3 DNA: TGTGCCAGCAGCAACGACGGACAGCCGGGGGAGCTGTTTTTT; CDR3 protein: CASSNDGQPGELFF
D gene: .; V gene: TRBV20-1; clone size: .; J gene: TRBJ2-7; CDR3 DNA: TGCAGTGCTAGAGAGGGGGCGGGTGGTCCCTACGAGCAGTACTTC; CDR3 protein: CSAREGAGGPYEQYF
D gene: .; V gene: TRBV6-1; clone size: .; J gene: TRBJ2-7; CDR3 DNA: TGTGCCAGCAATCCCAGCGGCGCGGTTGACGAGCAGTACTTC; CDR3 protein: CASNPSGAVDEQYF
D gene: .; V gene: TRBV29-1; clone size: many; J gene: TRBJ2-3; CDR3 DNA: TGCAGCGTTCCCGGTTGGAAATCGTTCCCTTCTGGGGATACGCAGTATTTT; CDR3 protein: CSVPGWKSFPSGDTQYF
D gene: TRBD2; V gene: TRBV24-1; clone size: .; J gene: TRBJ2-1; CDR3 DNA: TGTGCCACCAGTGATTTATCTAGCGGGACGAGCTCCTACAATGAGCAGTTCTTC; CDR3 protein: CATSDLSSGTSSYNEQFF
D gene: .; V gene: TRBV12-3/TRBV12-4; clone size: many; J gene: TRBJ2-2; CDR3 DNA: TGTGCCAGCAGTTTTCTCGGGGAGCTGTTTTTT; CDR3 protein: CASSFLGELFF
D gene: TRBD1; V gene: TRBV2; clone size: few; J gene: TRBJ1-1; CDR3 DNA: TGTGCCAGCTTTTGGGACAGGGGAGGCGTGAACACTGAAGCTTTCTTT; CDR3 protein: CASFWDRGGVNTEAFF
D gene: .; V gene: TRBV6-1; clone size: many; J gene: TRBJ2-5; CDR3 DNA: TGTGCCAGCAGCCGACCAGCTCGGGAGACCCAGTACTTC; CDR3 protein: CASSRPARETQYF
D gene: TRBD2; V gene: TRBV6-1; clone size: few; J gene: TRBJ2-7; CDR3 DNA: TGTGCCAGCAGACTAGCGGGGGGCCTTAGGGAGCAGTACTTC; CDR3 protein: CASRLAGGLREQYF
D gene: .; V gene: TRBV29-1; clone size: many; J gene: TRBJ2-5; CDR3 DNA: TGCAGCGTCCGGGAGAAAGGAGAGACCCAGTACTTC; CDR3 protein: CSVREKGETQYF
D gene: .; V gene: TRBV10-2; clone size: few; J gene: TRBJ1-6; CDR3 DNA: TGCGCCAGCGGACCTGAGAATTCACCCCTCCACTTT; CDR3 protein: CASGPENSPLHF
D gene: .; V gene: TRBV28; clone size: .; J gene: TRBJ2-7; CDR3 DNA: TGTGCCAGCAGTTTAACAGGGTCTCCCGACTACGAGCAGTACTTC; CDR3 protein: CASSLTGSPDYEQYF
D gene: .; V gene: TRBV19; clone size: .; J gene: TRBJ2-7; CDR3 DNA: TGTGCCAGTAGATTTGACGGGCACTCCTACGAGCAGTACTTC; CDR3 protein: CASRFDGHSYEQYF
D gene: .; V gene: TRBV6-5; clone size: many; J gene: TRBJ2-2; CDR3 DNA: TGTGCCAGCAGTTACGTTCTGGGTCCCGGGGAGCTGTTTTTT; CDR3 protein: CASSYVLGPGELFF
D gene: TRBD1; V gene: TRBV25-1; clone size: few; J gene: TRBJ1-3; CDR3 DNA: TGTGCCAGCAGTGAGACAGGGTCTGGAAACACCATATATTTT; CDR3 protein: CASSETGSGNTIYF
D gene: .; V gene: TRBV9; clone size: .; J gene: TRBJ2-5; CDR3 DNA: TGTGCCAGCAGCGTAGAAGTCCACCAAGAGACCCAGTACTTC; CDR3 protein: CASSVEVHQETQYF
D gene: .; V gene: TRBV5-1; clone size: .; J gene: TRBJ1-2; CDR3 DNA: TGCGCCAGCAGCCCTTTAGCCGGCCCTACTAACTATGGCTACACCTTC; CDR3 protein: CASSPLAGPTNYGYTF
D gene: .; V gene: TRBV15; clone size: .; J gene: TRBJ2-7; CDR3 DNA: TGTGCCACCAGCATCAGGGGAAACGAGCAGTACTTC; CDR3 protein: CATSIRGNEQYF
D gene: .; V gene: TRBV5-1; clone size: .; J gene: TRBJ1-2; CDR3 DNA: TGCGCCAGCAGCCAAGAACCCGGACGGATTATCTATGGCTACACCTTC; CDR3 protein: CASSQEPGRIIYGYTF